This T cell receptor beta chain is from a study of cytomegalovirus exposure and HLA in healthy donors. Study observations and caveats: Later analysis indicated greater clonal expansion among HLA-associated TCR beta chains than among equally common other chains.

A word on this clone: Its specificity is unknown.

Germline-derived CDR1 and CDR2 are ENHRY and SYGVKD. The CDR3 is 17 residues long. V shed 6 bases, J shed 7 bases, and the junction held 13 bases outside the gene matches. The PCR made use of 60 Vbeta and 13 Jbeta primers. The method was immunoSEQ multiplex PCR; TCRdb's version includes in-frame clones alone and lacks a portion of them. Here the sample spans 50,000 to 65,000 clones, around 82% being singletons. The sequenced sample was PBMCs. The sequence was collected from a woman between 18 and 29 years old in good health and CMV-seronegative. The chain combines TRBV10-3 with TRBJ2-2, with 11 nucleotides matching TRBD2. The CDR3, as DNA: TGTGCCATCAGCATCCAACTAGCGGGAGAAGCTGGCGGGGAGCTGTTTTTT. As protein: CAISIQLAGEAGGELFF.